This entry lists 21 T cell receptor beta chains sequenced from one sample in a study of blood T cell repertoires in COVID-19. Sequencing used immunoSEQ multiplex PCR; TCRdb keeps in-frame clones, though not all of them. Among tens of thousands of clones listed, roughly nine tenths were seen once. Sequencing used peripheral blood. The origin of the receptors is a man between 60 and 70 years old with acute or convalescent COVID-19.

The V and J genes are TRBV7-9 and TRBJ1-1; a possible D gene is TRBD1 (6 bases). The CDR3 runs to 14 residues. Deletions cut 1 base from V and 5 bases from J, with 11 bases between. Per germline, CDR1 SEHNR and CDR2 FQNEAQ (reference sequence). CDR3 coding DNA: TGTGCCAGCAGCTTAGTCGCCAGGGGAACTGAAGCTTTCTTT. Translation gives CASSLVARGTEAFF.

This sequence joins TRBV12-5 and TRBJ1-5; no reliable D call. The V end lost 7 bases, the J end lost 2 bases, and 15 bases lay between the germline ends. Looked up from germline, CDR1 is LGHNT and CDR2 is FRNRAP. This CDR3 spans 15 amino acids. CDR3 sequence reads: CASAPPFGRNQPQHF. The CDR3 nucleotides are TGTGCTAGTGCCCCGCCTTTTGGGCGCAATCAGCCCCAGCATTTT.

The V and J genes are TRBV2 and TRBJ1-1, with a weak D call TRBD1 (5 bases). The CDR3 is made up of 13 amino acids. CDR1 and CDR2 from the germline V gene are SNHLY and FYNNEI. Trimming cost V 6 bases and J 3 bases, with 11 bases left between them. CDR3 coding DNA: TGTGCCAGCAGAGTTCGCAGGGACACTGAAGCTTTCTTT. Protein sequence: CASRVRRDTEAFF.

This clone appeared once. The genes are TRBV9 and TRBJ2-3; D remains ambiguous. Germline V gene lookup returns CDR1 SGDLS and CDR2 YYNGEE. Deletions cut 4 bases from V and 4 bases from J, with 7 bases between. The CDR3 sequence is 12 residues long. Here the CDR3 reads CASSPTSDTQYF. The CDR3, as DNA: TGTGCCAGCAGCCCGACATCAGATACGCAGTATTTT.

Of note for this clone: At one of its ends the junction is not consistent with the germline gene, which may arise from a read error. The CDR3 protein is CASIPQGPPVNPEAFF. The CDR3 coding sequence is TGTGCCAGCATCCCCCAGGGGCCTCCAGTGAACCCTGAAGCTTTCTTT. The chain is built from TRBV5-6 and TRBJ1-1; D may be TRBD1 (6 bases). Germline CDR1 and CDR2: SGHDT and YYEEEE. CDR3 length: 16 residues. Looking up the rest from reference TRBV5-6 and TRBJ1-1 gives the full variable domain: DAGVTQSPTHLIKTRGQQVTLRCSPKSGHDTVSWYQQALGQGPQFIFQYYEEEERQRGNFPDRFSGHQFPNYSSELNVNALLLGDSALYLCASIPQGPPVNPEAFFGQGTRLTVV.

V gene TRBV4-1 combines with J gene TRBJ2-1, with D tentatively TRBD1 (5 bases). Germline CDR1 MGHRA, CDR2 YSYEKL. This CDR3 contains 19 residues. The V end was cut by 0 bases, the J end by 5 bases, with 23 bases between. The CDR3 sequence: CASSQESAGPRIRNNEQFF. CDR3 coding DNA: TGCGCCAGCAGCCAAGAATCGGCAGGGCCCCGAATCCGAAACAATGAGCAGTTCTTC.

In nucleotides, the CDR3 is TGTGCCAGTAGTATACAGAGGGTTAGCAATCAGCCCCAGCATTTT. Translated, it gives CASSIQRVSNQPQHF. The V gene is TRBV19, the J gene TRBJ1-5, with D unclear. The CDR3 loop spans 15 amino acids. Germline V gene lookup returns CDR1 LNHDA and CDR2 SQIVND (reference sequence). Trimming took off 2 bases at V and 0 bases at J, with 8 bases between the two ends.

The chain joins TRBV4-2 to TRBJ2-2; 9 positions agree with TRBD2. CDR3 length equals 15 residues. The germline V gene encodes CDR1 LGHNA and CDR2 YNFKEQ. The V and J ends lost 0 bases and 7 bases, in that order; junction bases with no gene match: 3. In DNA form, the CDR3 reads TGTGCCAGCAGCCAAGAGCGGGGGGGGTACGGGGAGCTGTTTTTT. Its protein product is CASSQERGGYGELFF.

This sequence joins TRBV27 and TRBJ1-5; TRBD1 might be the D (6 bases). The CDR3 extends over 15 amino acids. CDR1 is MNHEY, CDR2 SMNVEV, per germline (reference sequence). Between the trimmed V and J ends, which lost 6 bases and 3 bases, there was a span of 15 bases. The DNA for the CDR3 is TGTGCCAGCAGCTGGGAGACAGGTATCAATCAGCCCCAGCATTTT. Residues: CASSWETGINQPQHF.

The V and J genes are TRBV9 and TRBJ1-1; possibly TRBD1 for D (6 bases). The V gene's germline CDR1 is SGDLS and CDR2 YYNGEE. V lost 3 bases to trimming and J lost 5 bases, with 14 bases between them. The CDR3 sequence is 14 residues long. CDR3 sequence reads: CASSAQGQGTEAFF. The CDR3 DNA is TGTGCCAGCAGCGCACAGGGCCAGGGGACTGAAGCTTTCTTT.

The V and J genes are TRBV5-1 and TRBJ2-7, with 7 bases fitting TRBD1. V lost 0 bases, J lost 2 bases, and 5 bases stayed unmatched. The CDR3 sequence is 15 residues long. Germline V CDR1 and CDR2: SGHRS, YFSETQ. CDR3 bases: TGCGCCAGCAGCTTGGTACAGGGGACGACCTACGAGCAGTACTTC. Amino acid sequence: CASSLVQGTTYEQYF.

This clone was observed a single time. The rearrangement links TRBV29-1 to TRBJ2-7; 10 nucleotides agree with TRBD1. Germline values: CDR1 SQVTM, CDR2 ANQGSEA. This CDR3 comprises 14 residues. The J segment lost 6 bases and the V segment lost 5 bases, leaving 10 bases of the junction unmatched. The CDR3 DNA reads as TGCAGCGTTCGGGACAGGGGCGCGGTGGCCGAGCAGTACTTC. Amino acids: CSVRDRGAVAEQYF.

CDR3 DNA: TGTGCCAGCAGCTTAGTGTTGGGGACAGCCTATGGCTACACCTTC. It encodes CASSLVLGTAYGYTF. This chain links TRBV7-2 with TRBJ1-2, with TRBD1 matching over 7 bases. Per the germline V gene, CDR1 is SGHTA and CDR2 is FQGNSA. CDR3 length: 15 amino acids. V lost 1 base to trimming and J lost 4 bases; unmatched junction nucleotides: 6.

V is TRBV19 and J is TRBJ2-3; 7 positions match TRBD1. Germline CDR1 is LNHDA and CDR2 is SQIVND (reference sequence). The CDR3 runs to 15 residues. Trimming at V came to 5 bases and at J to 4 bases, leaving 9 bases not matched to a gene. The CDR3 sequence: CASSARDRFPDTQYF. The CDR3, as DNA: TGTGCCAGTAGTGCCCGGGACAGATTCCCAGATACGCAGTATTTT.

The rearrangement uses TRBV5-8 and TRBJ2-7; TRBD1 aligns across 10 bases. CDR3 length equals 14 residues. Unmatched junction bases numbered 4, after V lost 5 bases and J lost 2 bases. CDR1 and CDR2 from the germline V gene are SGHTS and YDEGEE. In DNA form, the CDR3 reads TGTGCCAGCAGGGACAGGGGGATGACCTACGAGCAGTACTTC. Translation: CASRDRGMTYEQYF.

This sequence joins TRBV5-1 and TRBJ2-4, with 14 bases lining up with TRBD2. Per germline, CDR1 SGHRS and CDR2 YFSETQ. There are 19 residues in the CDR3. V dropped 2 bases and J dropped 3; count of bases not matched to a gene: 10. This chain's CDR3 is CASSFRTSGGSTFKNIQYF. The DNA for the CDR3 is TGCGCCAGCAGCTTCCGGACTAGCGGGGGGTCGACATTCAAAAACATTCAGTACTTC.

The chain couples TRBV15 to TRBJ1-5; no clear D. The CDR3 is 13 amino acids. The germline V gene has CDR1 LNHNV and CDR2 YYDKDF (reference sequence). V lost 0 bases, J lost 7 bases, and 7 bases lay in between. The CDR3 DNA is TGTGCCACCAGCAGAGAAAGAGGGCAGCCCCAGCATTTT. It specifies CATSRERGQPQHF. Full variable domain (outside the CDR3, taken from reference TRBV15 and TRBJ1-5): DAMVIQNPRYQVTQFGKPVTLSCSQTLNHNVMYWYQQKSSQAPKLLFHYYDKDFNNEADTPDNFQSRRPNTSFCFLDIRSPGLGDTAMYLCATSRERGQPQHFGDGTRLSIL.

The rearrangement links TRBV5-1 to TRBJ2-2; 7 bases agree with TRBD1. CDR1 is SGHRS, CDR2 YFSETQ, per germline. Trimming removed 7 bases from V and 2 bases from J; junction bases left unmatched: 8. CDR3 length equals 15 residues. CDR3: CASAGTAKNTGELFF. Here the CDR3 DNA reads TGCGCCAGCGCCGGGACAGCCAAAAACACCGGGGAGCTGTTTTTT.

The gene calls are TRBV6-6 and TRBJ1-4; TRBD1 matches 8 bases. CDR1 is MNHNY, CDR2 SVGAGI, per germline (reference sequence). CDR3 length: 16 amino acids. With 6 bases clipped from V and 1 base from J, the junction kept 7 bases outside the gene matches. The CDR3 protein is CASSSDREKTNEKLFF. The DNA of the CDR3 is TGTGCCAGCAGCTCGGACAGGGAGAAAACTAATGAAAAACTGTTTTTT.

The CDR3 is CASNPPYPRAFF. CDR3 DNA sequence: TGTGCCAGCAACCCGCCATACCCGCGGGCTTTCTTT. The chain carries TRBV6-5 and TRBJ1-1; D gene uncertain. The CDR3 sequence is 12 residues long. Trimming took off 7 bases at V and 11 bases at J, with 17 bases between the two ends. Germline CDR1 and CDR2: MNHEY and SVGAGI.

The chain recombines TRBV6-6 with TRBJ2-7; the D gene is possibly TRBD1 (8 bases). Between the trimmed V and J ends, which lost 6 bases and 3 bases, there was a span of 12 bases. The CDR3 totals 13 residues. Germline loops: CDR1 MNHNY, CDR2 SVGAGI (reference sequence). The CDR3 DNA sequence: TGTGCCAGCAGACAGGGGGGGGACTACGAGCAGTACTTC. Protein: CASRQGGDYEQYF.